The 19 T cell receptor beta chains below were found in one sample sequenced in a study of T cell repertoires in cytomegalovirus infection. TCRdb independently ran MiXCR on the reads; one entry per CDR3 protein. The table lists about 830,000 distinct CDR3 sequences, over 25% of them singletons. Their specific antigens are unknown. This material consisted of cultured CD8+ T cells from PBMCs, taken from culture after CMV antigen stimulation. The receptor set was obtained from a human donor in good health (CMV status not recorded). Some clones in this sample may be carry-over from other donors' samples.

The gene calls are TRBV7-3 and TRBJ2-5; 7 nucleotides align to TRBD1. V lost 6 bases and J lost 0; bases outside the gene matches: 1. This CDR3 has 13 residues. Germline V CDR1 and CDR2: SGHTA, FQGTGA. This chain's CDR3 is CASRGTDQETQYF. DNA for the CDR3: TGTGCCAGCAGGGGGACAGACCAAGAGACCCAGTACTTC.

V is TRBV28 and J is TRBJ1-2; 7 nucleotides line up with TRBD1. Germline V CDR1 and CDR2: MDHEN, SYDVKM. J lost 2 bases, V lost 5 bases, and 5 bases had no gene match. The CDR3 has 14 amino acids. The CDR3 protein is CASSHRDRNYGYTF. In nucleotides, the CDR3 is TGTGCCAGCAGTCACCGGGACAGAAACTATGGCTACACCTTC.

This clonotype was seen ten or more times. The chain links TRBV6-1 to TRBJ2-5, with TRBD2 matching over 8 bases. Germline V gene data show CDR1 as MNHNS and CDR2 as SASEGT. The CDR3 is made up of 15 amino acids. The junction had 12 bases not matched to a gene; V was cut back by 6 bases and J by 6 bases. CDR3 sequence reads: CASRGSGGEGKTQYF. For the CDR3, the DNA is TGTGCCAGCAGGGGTTCGGGAGGGGAGGGGAAGACCCAGTACTTC.

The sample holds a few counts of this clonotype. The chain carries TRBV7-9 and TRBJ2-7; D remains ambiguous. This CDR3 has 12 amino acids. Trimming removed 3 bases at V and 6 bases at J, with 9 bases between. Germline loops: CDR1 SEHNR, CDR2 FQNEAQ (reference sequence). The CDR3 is CASSFHRAEQYF. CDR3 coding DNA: TGTGCCAGCAGCTTCCATCGGGCCGAGCAGTACTTC. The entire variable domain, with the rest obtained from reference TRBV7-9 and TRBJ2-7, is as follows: DTGVSQNPRHKITKRGQNVTFRCDPISEHNRLYWYRQTLGQGPEFLTYFQNEAQLEKSRLLSDRFSAERPKGSFSTLEIQRTEQGDSAMYLCASSFHRAEQYFGPGTRLTVT.

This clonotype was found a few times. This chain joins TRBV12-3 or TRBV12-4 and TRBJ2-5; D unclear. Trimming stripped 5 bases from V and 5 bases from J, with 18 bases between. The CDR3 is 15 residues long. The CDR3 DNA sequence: TGTGCCAGCAGTCAATACGCCAACCTACAGGAGACCCAGTACTTC. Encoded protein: CASSQYANLQETQYF.

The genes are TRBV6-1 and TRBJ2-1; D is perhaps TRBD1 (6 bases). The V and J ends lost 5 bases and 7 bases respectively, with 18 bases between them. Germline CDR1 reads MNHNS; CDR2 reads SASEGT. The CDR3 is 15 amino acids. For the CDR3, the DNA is TGTGCCAGCAGTAAAACTGCACAGGGAATGAATGAGCAGTTCTTC. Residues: CASSKTAQGMNEQFF.

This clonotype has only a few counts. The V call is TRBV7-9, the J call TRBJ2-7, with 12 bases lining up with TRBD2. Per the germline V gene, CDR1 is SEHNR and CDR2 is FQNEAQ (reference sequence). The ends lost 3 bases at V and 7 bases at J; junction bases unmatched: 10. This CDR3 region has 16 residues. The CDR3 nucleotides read TGTGCCAGCAGCTTCCTAGCGGGGGGGCCGGGTTGGGAGCAGTACGTC. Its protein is CASSFLAGGPGWEQYV.

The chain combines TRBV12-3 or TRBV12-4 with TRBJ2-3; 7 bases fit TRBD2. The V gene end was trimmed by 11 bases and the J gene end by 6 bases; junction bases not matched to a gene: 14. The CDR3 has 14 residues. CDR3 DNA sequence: TGTGCCCTGGCCGAGGACCCCGGGAGGGATACGCAGTATTTT. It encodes CALAEDPGRDTQYF.

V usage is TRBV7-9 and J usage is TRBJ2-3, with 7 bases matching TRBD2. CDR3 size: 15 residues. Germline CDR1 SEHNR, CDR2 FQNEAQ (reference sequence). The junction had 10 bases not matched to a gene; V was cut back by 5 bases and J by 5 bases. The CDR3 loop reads CASSLKTSRLDTQYF. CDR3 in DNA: TGTGCCAGCAGCCTTAAGACTAGCCGTCTAGATACGCAGTATTTT. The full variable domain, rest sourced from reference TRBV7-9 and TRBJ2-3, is DTGVSQNPRHKITKRGQNVTFRCDPISEHNRLYWYRQTLGQGPEFLTYFQNEAQLEKSRLLSDRFSAERPKGSFSTLEIQRTEQGDSAMYLCASSLKTSRLDTQYFGPGTRLTVL.

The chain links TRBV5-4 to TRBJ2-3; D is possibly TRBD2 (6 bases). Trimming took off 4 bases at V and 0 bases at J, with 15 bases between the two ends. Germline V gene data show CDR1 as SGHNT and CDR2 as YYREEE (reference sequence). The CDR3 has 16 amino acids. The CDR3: CASSPGLVSSTDTQYF. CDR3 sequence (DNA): TGTGCCAGCAGCCCGGGACTCGTTTCTAGCACAGATACGCAGTATTTT.

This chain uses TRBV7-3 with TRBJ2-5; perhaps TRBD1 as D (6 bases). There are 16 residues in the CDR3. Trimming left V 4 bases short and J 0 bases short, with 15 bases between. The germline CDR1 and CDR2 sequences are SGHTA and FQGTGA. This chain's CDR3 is CASSSLTDRYQETQYF. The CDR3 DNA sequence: TGTGCCAGCAGCTCGCTTACCGACAGGTACCAAGAGACCCAGTACTTC.

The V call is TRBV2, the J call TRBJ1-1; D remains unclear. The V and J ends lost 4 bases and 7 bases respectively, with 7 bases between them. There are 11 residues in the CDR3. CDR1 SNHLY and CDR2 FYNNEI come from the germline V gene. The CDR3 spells CASSGSYEAFF. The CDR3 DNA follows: TGTGCCAGCAGTGGTAGTTATGAAGCTTTCTTT.

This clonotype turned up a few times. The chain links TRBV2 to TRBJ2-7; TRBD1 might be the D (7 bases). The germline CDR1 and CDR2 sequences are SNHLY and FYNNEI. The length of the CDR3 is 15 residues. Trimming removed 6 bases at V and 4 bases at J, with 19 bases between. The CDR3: CASRGIDREVYEQYV. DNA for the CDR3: TGTGCCAGCAGGGGAATCGACAGGGAGGTTTACGAGCAGTACGTC.

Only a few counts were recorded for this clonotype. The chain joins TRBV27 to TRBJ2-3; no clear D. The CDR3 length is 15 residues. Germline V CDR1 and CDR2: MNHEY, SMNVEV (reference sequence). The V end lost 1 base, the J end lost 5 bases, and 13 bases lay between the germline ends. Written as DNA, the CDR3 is TGTGCCAGCAGTTTATTGGCCTTGCCAATAGATACGCAGTATTTT. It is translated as CASSLLALPIDTQYF.

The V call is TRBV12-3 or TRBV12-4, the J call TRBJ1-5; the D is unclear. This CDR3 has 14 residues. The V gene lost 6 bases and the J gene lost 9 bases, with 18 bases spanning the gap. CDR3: CASSHTIGSGPQHF. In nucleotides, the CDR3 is TGTGCCAGCAGCCACACTATTGGGTCGGGGCCCCAGCATTTT.

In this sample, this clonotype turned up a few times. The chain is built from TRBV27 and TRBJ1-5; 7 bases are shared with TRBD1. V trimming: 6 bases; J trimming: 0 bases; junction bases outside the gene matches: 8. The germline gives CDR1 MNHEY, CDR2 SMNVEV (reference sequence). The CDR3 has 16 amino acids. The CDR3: CASSLLGQVSNQPQHF. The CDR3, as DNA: TGTGCCAGCAGCTTGCTTGGACAGGTTAGCAATCAGCCCCAGCATTTT.

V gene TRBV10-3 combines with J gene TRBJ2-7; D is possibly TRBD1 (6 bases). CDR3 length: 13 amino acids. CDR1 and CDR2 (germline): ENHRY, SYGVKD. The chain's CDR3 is CAISEGTTYEQFV. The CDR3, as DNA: TGTGCCATCAGTGAGGGGACAACCTACGAGCAGTTCGTC.

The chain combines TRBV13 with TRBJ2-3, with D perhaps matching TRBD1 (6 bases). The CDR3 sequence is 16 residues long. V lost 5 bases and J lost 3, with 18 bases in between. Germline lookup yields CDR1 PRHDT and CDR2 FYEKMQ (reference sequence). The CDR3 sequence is CASSRERDTSTDTQYF. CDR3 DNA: TGTGCCAGCAGCCGAGAACGGGACACCTCGACAGATACGCAGTATTTT.

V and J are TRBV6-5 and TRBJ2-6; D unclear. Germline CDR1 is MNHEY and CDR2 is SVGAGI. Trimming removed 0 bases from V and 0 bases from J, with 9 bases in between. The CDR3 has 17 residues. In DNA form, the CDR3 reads TGTGCCAGCAGTTACTCCACAAGTATCTCTGGGGCCAACGTCCTGACTTTC. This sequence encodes CASSYSTSISGANVLTF.